What follows is one T cell receptor (beta chain) and its context. This receptor's antigen is unknown. No qualities accompany the bases; no much larger clone lies one base away. The cohort comprised around 690 healthy bone marrow donors. Cohort members were all nominally healthy when sampled, although unrecorded immune exposures were likely present. The donor was CMV seropositive and was included in the group of 290 or so seropositive cohort members. Every donor gave a peripheral blood sample, and the peripheral blood mononuclear cells from that sample were used for TCR beta sequencing. Genomic DNA was extracted from the blood cell samples with the Qiagen DNeasy Blood Extraction Kit. Library creation used the immunoSEQ multiplex PCR assay. For the multiplex PCR, a mixture combining 60 forward primers for TCR Vbeta segments and 13 reverse primers for TCR Jbeta segments was used. The CDR3 region of rearranged TCR beta genes was amplified from genomic DNA with a multiplex PCR assay. Amplified TCR beta libraries were sequenced as 87-base-pair reads on the Illumina HiSeq System. The published analysis was carried out like this. Across the 670 or so repertoires, a later analysis counted approximately 83 million unique TCR beta chains, 9.5 million to 12 million of which were shared by at least two donors. A nearest-neighbor algorithm error-corrected the raw reads and collapsed the reads into unique sequences, merging closely related sequences to remove PCR and sequencing errors. To assign V, D and J gene segments, CDR3 sequences were aligned to IMGT reference sequences. For a sequence to be retained, a match of at least six nucleotides to both a V gene segment and a J gene segment was required. A rearrangement counted as productive if the CDR3 had no stop codons and remained in frame with V and J, and every other rearrangement counted as non-productive. Following IMGT convention, CDR3 was defined as the stretch from the second conserved V-encoded cysteine up to the conserved J-encoded phenylalanine. The earlier analysis of some 540 of the donors excluded any sequence lacking an unambiguous match to a single V gene segment. An earlier analysis of over 450 of the donors classified V segments as functional when productive rearrangements were above 56.7% and as segregating when the standard deviation between donors was above 5%. A statistical classification framework was built for diagnosing cytomegalovirus status from the catalog of TCR beta chain sequences. V and J gene assignment, in a later analysis, came from comparing TCR nucleotide sequences with IMGT/GENE-DB human TR gene sequences. In a later analysis, CDR3 sequences and most-parsimonious VDJ recombination scenarios were assigned using the TCRdist pipeline. A later analysis defined each TCR beta chain by its CDR3 amino acid sequence plus V-gene family, and excluded reads lacking a unique V-gene family. As a way to deal with suspected cross-contamination and a sequencing artifact, a later analysis dropped hundreds of nucleotide sequences that were highly shared and had low generation probability. A later analysis calculated a clonal expansion index for each public chain from normalized within-repertoire ranks of inferred template counts. In a later analysis, generation probabilities were computed using a VDJ recombination model fitted to out-of-frame rearrangements, and the results were checked against IGoR. In a later analysis, hypergeometric tests were used to score TCR-TCR, TCR-HLA and TCR-CMV co-occurrence, with a repertoire-size bias correction applied to TCR pairs. False discovery rates were estimated in a later analysis by permuting HLA or CMV assignments 20 times. In a later analysis, co-occurring TCRs were grouped using DBSCAN, with TCRdist sequence similarity added in when clustering inside HLA-allele-positive subsets. Repertoires with fewer than 30,000 or more than 120,000 public chains, plus five repertoires with anomalous nucleotide sharing, were excluded from co-occurrence clustering. In its TCRdb copy, this immuneACCESS table keeps in-frame sequences only and misses some clones. Where compared with another copy, unresolved V genes explain less than half of these, and the others have no known cause. V, J and clone size were drawn from that table, and D and trimming were deduced from the DNA. This sample holds about 140,000 clones; 75% to 80% were observed only once. Roughly 6% of the sample is in the top ten clones.

This specimen comes from a study of cytomegalovirus exposure and HLA in healthy donors (dated by TCRdb to about 2017). With respect to the entire study: An earlier analysis of several hundred of the donors reported 276 Gb of sequence data and 95 million to 140 million unique TCR beta sequences obtained from 150 million to 200 million T cells. An early release that covered fewer than 750 HLA-typed donors contained approximately 300 gigabases of sequencing data and 85 million to 100 million unique TCR sequences. Of the approximately 370 genotyped donors, approximately 81% were placed in the genetic ancestry cluster associated with self-reported Caucasian donors. The study was designed to test whether signatures of past pathogen exposure could be identified by cataloging public T cell receptors. The study used immunosequencing to profile the T cell repertoires of under 700 subjects and linked those repertoires to cytomegalovirus serostatus. In addition to the first cohort of about 650 subjects, a separate validation cohort of 120 different subjects was used. To predict cytomegalovirus infection status, the study brought together high-throughput TCR immunosequencing, statistical association of individual TCRs with disease status, and machine learning. To study patterns of TCR occurrence, a later analysis re-analyzed previously published TCR beta repertoires from 550 to 800 donors and added high-resolution HLA genotyping. Rather than drawing on any new phenotypic data, the later analysis identified candidate immune exposures from TCR beta sequences and the way those sequences occurred across donors. An earlier analysis of several hundred of the donors applied high-throughput TCR beta sequencing to assess whether each TCR beta V gene segment acted as functional or pseudogenic. Donor age, sex, ethnicity and CMV serostatus were compiled alongside the repertoire data. Genome-wide SNP genotypes for about 65% of the 666 donors were used in a later genetic analysis, which treated that subset as a discovery cohort. Every discovery cohort repertoire had been produced on one sequencing platform. HLA typing covered class I and class II loci at four-digit resolution. Typing coverage differed by locus: A, B, C, DRB1 and DQB1 were typed in roughly 620-630 donors, DQA1 in about 500, DPA1 in 600 to 610, and DPB1 in roughly 470. Roughly 5 DR-DQ haplotypes were handled as single units for association and clustering, since linkage in the cohort was strong. Among some 410 genotyped donors of the cohort, an average of approximately 200,000 unique TCR beta nucleotide sequences was sequenced per donor, of which 15% to 20% were non-productive. The investigation overall reported the following: Over 15 rarely observed V segments, including chromosome 9 orphons, were excluded from the earlier analysis of almost 600 of the donors because counts were too low. When HLA alleles, especially DR and DQ, strongly co-occurred, TCR associations were difficult to assign to individual alleles. The presence/absence analyses assumed that sequencing depth was roughly uniform across donors, and that assumption may not be true. Immune exposure information for the cohort was limited to CMV serostatus. Specific HLA alleles were associated with 15,000 to 20,000 TCR beta sequences at a false discovery rate of 0.05 in a later analysis. Because the 87-base-pair reads could not distinguish some IMGT-functional V segments, including TRBV6-2 and TRBV6-3, those segments were excluded. The sequencing pipeline was judged likely to have produced a cluster of highly shared sequence variants as a technical artifact. A later analysis found that TCR association rates varied across HLA loci, with DRB1 alleles showing the most associated TCRs and HLA-C alleles the fewest. A further reported finding was that TCR beta sequences accurately predicted the HLA-A and HLA-B alleles for most subjects in the first cohort. The classifier was reported to diagnose cytomegalovirus status with high specificity and sensitivity in both the original cohort and the validation cohort. Because some donors lacked HLA typing at each locus, the association tests relied only on the typed subset. According to the authors, the approach could potentially be generalized to other disease states and immunological phenotypes. Only TCR beta chains were sequenced in this cohort, and the absence of alpha or paired-chain data limited detectable features. Across donors, most TCR sequences were observed very rarely, whereas some public TCRs were present in many individuals. In vitro tests confirmed that a few of the cytomegalovirus-associated TCR beta chains recognize cytomegalovirus antigens. A later genetic analysis associated a missense DCLRE1C variant with V-gene and J-gene trimming of TCR beta chains, and an independent cohort replicated the association. A later genetic analysis reported fewer N-insertions in productive TCRs among donors in an Asian-associated ancestry cluster than the roughly 700-donor mean. In a later analysis, HLA-associated TCR beta chains showed more clonal expansion and lower generation probabilities than non-associated chains that were equally common. Broadly in line with IMGT annotations, most TCR beta V segments showed up in productive rearrangements about 87% or about 30% of the time in an earlier analysis of several hundred of the donors. In the study, some 180 TCR beta chains were listed as associated with cytomegalovirus. Correlated functional status among segregating V segments might reflect linkage disequilibrium, but an unknown experimental factor could not be ruled out. A later analysis reported that several top co-occurrence clusters appeared linked to parvovirus B19, influenza, CMV and Epstein-Barr virus. In a later analysis, most CMV-associated TCR beta chains were found to appear HLA-restricted, with HLA associations seemingly driven largely by CMV exposure.

The CDR3 covers 12 residues, taking in both the cysteine and the phenylalanine. Solely the CDR3 DNA is kept, with 36 bases framed from the first base. At the junction V is shortened by 6 bases and J by 3 bases, with 6 bases in between. CDR1 and CDR2 (MNHNS, SASEGT) derive from the germline V gene. This TCR was recovered from a middle-aged woman in good health and CMV-seropositive. The sample taken for sequencing was PBMCs. The sequence joins TRBV6-1 to TRBJ2-1; no D gene call is confident. The CDR3 reads as follows: CASRLLYNEQFF. The nucleotides are TGTGCCAGCAGACTTCTCTACAATGAGCAGTTCTTC.